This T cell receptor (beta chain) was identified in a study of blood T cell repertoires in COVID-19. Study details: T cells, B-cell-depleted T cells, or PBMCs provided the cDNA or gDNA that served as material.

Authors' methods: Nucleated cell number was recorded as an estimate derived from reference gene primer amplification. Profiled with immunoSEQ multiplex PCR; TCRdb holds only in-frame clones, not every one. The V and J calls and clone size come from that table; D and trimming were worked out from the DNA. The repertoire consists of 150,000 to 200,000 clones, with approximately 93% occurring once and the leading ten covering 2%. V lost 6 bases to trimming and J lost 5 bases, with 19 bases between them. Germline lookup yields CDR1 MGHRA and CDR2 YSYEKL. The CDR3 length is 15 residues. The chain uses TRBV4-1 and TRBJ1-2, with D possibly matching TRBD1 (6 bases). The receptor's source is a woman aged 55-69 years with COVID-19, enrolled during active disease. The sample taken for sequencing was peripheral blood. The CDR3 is CASRDRIGGPYGYTF. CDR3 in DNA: TGCGCCAGCAGAGACCGCATCGGGGGGCCGTATGGCTACACCTTC.